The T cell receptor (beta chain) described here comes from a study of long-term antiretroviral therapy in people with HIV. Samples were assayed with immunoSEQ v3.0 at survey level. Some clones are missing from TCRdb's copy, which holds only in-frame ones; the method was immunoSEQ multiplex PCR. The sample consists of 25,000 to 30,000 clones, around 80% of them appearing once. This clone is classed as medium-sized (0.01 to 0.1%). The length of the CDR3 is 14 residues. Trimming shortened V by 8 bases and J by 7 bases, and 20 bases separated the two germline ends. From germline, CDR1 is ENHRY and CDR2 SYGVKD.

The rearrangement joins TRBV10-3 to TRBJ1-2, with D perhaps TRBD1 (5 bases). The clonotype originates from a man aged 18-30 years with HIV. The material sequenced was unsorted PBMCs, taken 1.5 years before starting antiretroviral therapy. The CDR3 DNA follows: TGTGCCATCCCTGGGCCACGGGGCGAGGCTGGCTACACCTTC. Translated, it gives CAIPGPRGEAGYTF.